The 10 T cell receptor beta chains below all came from one sample that was sequenced in a study of CXCR3-negative and CXCR3-positive naive CD8 T cells. TRB cDNA libraries were made by UMI-labeled 5' RACE. TCRdb re-analyzed the 5' RACE reads; it lists each CDR3 protein once, without DNA. In all, the sample yields under 9,000 distinct CDR3 sequences. The specimen sequenced was naive CXCR3- CD8+ T cells from blood. Subset in this sample: CD45RO-CCR7+CD27+CD95- naive CD8+ T cells lacking CXCR3 (TNR3-). These receptors were obtained from a human donor in good health. Some clones in this sample may be carry-over from other donors' samples.

This clonotype is classed as medium-sized by frequency. This sequence joins TRBV7-3 and TRBJ2-1; as DNA is missing, the TRBD1 call by TCRdb cannot be tested. The CDR3 length is 17 residues. CDR1 and CDR2 from the germline V gene are SGHTA and FQGTGA. CDR3 sequence: CASSPSTGGVPGNEQFF.

By frequency, this clonotype registers medium-sized. The gene calls are TRBV29-1 and TRBJ2-2. The CDR3 is 13 amino acids. Germline V gives CDR1 SQVTM, CDR2 ANQGSEA. Here the CDR3 reads CSAREGKTGELFF.

This clonotype is labeled medium-sized based on frequency. CDR3 sequence reads: CASSPYSSSYEQYF. The chain is built from TRBV11-2 and TRBJ2-7. Germline V lookup: CDR1 SGHAT, CDR2 FQNNGV. The CDR3 sequence is 14 residues long.

Measured by frequency, this clonotype is medium-sized. The V gene is TRBV29-1, the J gene TRBJ2-1; TCRdb gives TRBD2 as the D gene, but with no DNA this cannot be confirmed. From germline, CDR1 is SQVTM and CDR2 ANQGSEA. CDR3 length: 14 amino acids. The CDR3 sequence is CSVAGWGRHNEQFF.

J is TRBJ1-6 and V is TRBV2; absent DNA, TCRdb's TRBD1 call cannot be checked. The CDR3 is 18 amino acids. The germline V gene has CDR1 SNHLY and CDR2 FYNNEI. CDR3 sequence: CASTSLGQGSSYNSPLHF.

This clonotype is medium-sized by frequency. The chain is built from TRBV20-1 and TRBJ2-7; TCRdb lists TRBD1, though no DNA is available to test this call. This CDR3 region has 14 residues. CDR1 DFQATT and CDR2 SNEGSKA come from the germline V gene (reference sequence). The CDR3 protein is CSASGSGASYEQYF.

This chain joins TRBV7-2 and TRBJ2-3; lacking DNA, the TRBD2 call made by TCRdb goes unchecked. The CDR3 sequence is 15 residues long. Germline V gene lookup returns CDR1 SGHTA and CDR2 FQGNSA. CDR3 amino acids: CASSAWARPTDTQYF. Looking up the rest from reference TRBV7-2 and TRBJ2-3 gives the full variable domain: GAGVSQSPSNKVTEKGKDVELRCDPISGHTALYWYRQSLGQGLEFLIYFQGNSAPDKSGLPSDRFSAERTGGSVSTLTIQRTQQEDSAVYLCASSAWARPTDTQYFGPGTRLTVL.

This clonotype counts as medium-sized (0.01 to 0.1%) by frequency. V and J are TRBV29-1 and TRBJ2-5. CDR1 and CDR2 from the germline V gene are SQVTM and ANQGSEA. This CDR3 is 13 amino acids long. Here the CDR3 reads CSVEVRLKETQYF. The variable domain in full, completed from reference TRBV29-1 and TRBJ2-5, reads SAVISQKPSRDICQRGTSLTIQCQVDSQVTMMFWYRQQPGQSLTLIATANQGSEATYESGFVIDKFPISRPNLTFSTLTVSNMSPEDSSIYLCSVEVRLKETQYFGPGTRLLVL.

According to its frequency, this clonotype is medium-sized. The genes are TRBV7-9 and TRBJ1-1; TCRdb picks TRBD1, but there is no DNA to check that call. The CDR3 runs to 11 residues. CDR1 is SEHNR and CDR2 is FQNEAQ in the germline V gene (reference sequence). CDR3 residues: CASSNDRESFF.

The chain couples TRBV7-9 to TRBJ2-1. CDR3 size: 12 residues. In germline, CDR1 is SEHNR, CDR2 FQNEAQ (reference sequence). The CDR3 here is CASSSIFNEQFF.